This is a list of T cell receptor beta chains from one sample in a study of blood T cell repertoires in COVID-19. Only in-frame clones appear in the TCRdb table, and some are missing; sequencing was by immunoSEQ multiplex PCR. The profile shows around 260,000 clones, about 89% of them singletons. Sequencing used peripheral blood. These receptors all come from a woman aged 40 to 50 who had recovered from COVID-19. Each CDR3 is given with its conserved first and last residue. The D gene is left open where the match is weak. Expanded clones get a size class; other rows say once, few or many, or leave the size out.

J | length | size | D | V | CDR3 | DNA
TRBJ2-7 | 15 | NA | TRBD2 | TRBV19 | CASSTPSGGAKEQYF | TGTGCCAGTAGTACACCTAGCGGGGGGGCAAAAGAGCAGTACTTC
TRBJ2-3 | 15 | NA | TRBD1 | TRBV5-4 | CASSPRTGKTDTQYF | TGTGCCAGCAGCCCCCGGACAGGGAAAACAGATACGCAGTATTTT
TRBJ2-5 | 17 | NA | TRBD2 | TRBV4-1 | CASSRSGGSRGRETQYF | TGCGCCAGCAGCCGCAGCGGGGGTAGTAGGGGTCGGGAGACCCAGTACTTC
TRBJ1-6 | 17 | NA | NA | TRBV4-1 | CASSQTSGSGYNSPLHF | TGCGCCAGCAGCCAGACCTCGGGCAGCGGCTATAATTCACCCCTCCACTTT
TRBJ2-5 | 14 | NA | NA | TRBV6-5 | CASSLGGLGETQYF | TGTGCCAGCAGTCTGGGTGGCCTCGGGGAGACCCAGTACTTC
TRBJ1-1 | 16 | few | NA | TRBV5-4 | CASSFPPGHTDTEAFF | TGTGCCAGCAGCTTCCCCCCGGGACACACGGACACTGAAGCTTTCTTT
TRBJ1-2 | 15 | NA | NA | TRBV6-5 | CASRNSGVSKYGYTF | TGTGCCAGCAGGAACTCGGGGGTTTCAAAGTATGGCTACACCTTC
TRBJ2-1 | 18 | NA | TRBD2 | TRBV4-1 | CASSQGLAGGRSYNEQFF | TGCGCCAGCAGCCAAGGGCTAGCGGGGGGGCGGTCCTACAATGAGCAGTTCTTC
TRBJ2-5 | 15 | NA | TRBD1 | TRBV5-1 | CASSRGQPFQETQYF | TGCGCCAGCAGCCGGGGACAGCCCTTTCAAGAGACCCAGTACTTC
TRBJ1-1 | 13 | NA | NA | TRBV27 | CASSLETRGEAFF | TGTGCCAGCAGTTTGGAAACGAGGGGGGAAGCTTTCTTT
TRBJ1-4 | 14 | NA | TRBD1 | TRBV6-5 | CASGPGTGNEKLFF | TGTGCCAGCGGACCCGGGACAGGGAATGAAAAACTGTTTTTT
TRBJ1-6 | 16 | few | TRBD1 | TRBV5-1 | CASSLGPGQRSSPLHF | TGCGCCAGCAGCTTGGGACCGGGACAGCGCAGTTCACCCCTCCACTTT
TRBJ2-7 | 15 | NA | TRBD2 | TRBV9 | CASSVAGGLSYEQYF | TGTGCCAGCAGCGTAGCGGGGGGACTCTCCTACGAGCAGTACTTC
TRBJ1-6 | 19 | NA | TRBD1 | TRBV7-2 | CASSLGYRGNGSYNSPLHF | TGTGCCAGCAGCTTAGGATACAGGGGAAATGGGTCCTATAATTCACCCCTCCACTTT
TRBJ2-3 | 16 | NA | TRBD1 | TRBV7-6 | CASSLGGYRGADTQYF | TGTGCCAGCAGCTTAGGAGGCTACAGGGGGGCAGATACGCAGTATTTT
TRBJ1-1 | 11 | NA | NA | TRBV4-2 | CASTGWTEAFF | TGTGCCAGCACAGGGTGGACTGAAGCTTTCTTT
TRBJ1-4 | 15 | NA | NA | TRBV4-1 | CASSQGGQRRGKLFF | TGCGCCAGCAGCCAAGGTGGGCAGAGAAGGGGAAAACTGTTTTTT
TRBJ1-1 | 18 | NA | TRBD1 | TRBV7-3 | CASSPRDRASSWGTEAFF | TGTGCCAGCAGCCCGAGGGACAGGGCCTCGTCTTGGGGCACTGAAGCTTTCTTT
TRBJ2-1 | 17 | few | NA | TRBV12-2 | CAFGAASGGAGLNEQFF | TGTGCATTTGGGGCGGCTAGCGGGGGGGCTGGGCTCAATGAGCAGTTCTTC
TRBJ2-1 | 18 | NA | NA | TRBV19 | CASSIRRAGTHTYNEQFF | TGTGCCAGTAGTATTCGTAGGGCCGGGACTCACACCTACAATGAGCAGTTCTTC
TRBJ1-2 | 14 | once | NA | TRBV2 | CASRFRALHYGYTF | TGTGCCAGCAGGTTCAGGGCCCTTCACTATGGCTACACCTTC
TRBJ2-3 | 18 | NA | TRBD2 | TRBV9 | CASSPRLLAGASTDTQYF | TGTGCCAGCAGCCCTCGATTGTTAGCGGGGGCTTCCACAGATACGCAGTATTTT
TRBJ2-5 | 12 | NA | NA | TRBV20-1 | CSASFSRETQYF | TGCAGTGCTAGTTTCTCTCGGGAGACCCAGTACTTC
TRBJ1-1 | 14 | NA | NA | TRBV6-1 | CASSEPGMNTEAFF | TGTGCCAGCAGTGAACCCGGTATGAACACTGAAGCTTTCTTT
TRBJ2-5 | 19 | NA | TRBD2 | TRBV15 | CATSKLVSSGGKVQETQYF | TGTGCCACCAGCAAGCTTGTGTCTAGCGGGGGCAAAGTACAAGAGACCCAGTACTTC
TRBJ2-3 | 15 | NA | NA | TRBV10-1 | CASSARQVRGDTQYF | TGCGCCAGCAGTGCAAGACAGGTTCGAGGAGATACGCAGTATTTT
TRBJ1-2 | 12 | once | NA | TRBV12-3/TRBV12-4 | CASSLTGYGYTF | TGTGCCAGCAGTTTAACAGGCTATGGCTACACCTTC
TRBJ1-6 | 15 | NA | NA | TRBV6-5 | CASTLMGSTGAPLHF | TGTGCCAGCACCCTGATGGGTAGCACTGGAGCACCCCTCCACTTT
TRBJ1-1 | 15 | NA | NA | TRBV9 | CASSVEGHPSTEAFF | TGTGCCAGCAGCGTAGAAGGACACCCGAGCACTGAAGCTTTCTTT
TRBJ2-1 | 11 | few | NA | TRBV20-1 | CSFEAVDEQFF | TGCAGTTTTGAGGCTGTCGATGAGCAGTTCTTC
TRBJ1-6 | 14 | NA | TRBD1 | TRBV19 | CASSRTGLGSPLHF | TGTGCCAGTAGTAGGACAGGGTTGGGGTCACCCCTCCACTTT
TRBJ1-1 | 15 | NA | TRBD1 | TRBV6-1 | CASSDRTGGGTEAFF | TGTGCCAGCAGTGACAGGACAGGGGGTGGGACTGAAGCTTTCTTT
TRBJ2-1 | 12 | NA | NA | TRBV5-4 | CASSSKRDEQFF | TGTGCCAGCAGCTCTAAACGCGATGAGCAGTTCTTC
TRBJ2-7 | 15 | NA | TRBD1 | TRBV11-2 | CASSFDRDRGFEQYF | TGTGCCAGCAGCTTTGATCGGGACAGGGGTTTCGAGCAGTACTTC
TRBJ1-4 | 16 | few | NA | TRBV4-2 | CASSQDRSYANEKLFF | TGTGCCAGCAGCCAAGATAGGAGTTACGCTAATGAAAAACTGTTTTTT
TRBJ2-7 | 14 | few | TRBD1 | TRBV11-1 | CASSFPGGSYEQYF | TGTGCCAGCAGCTTTCCAGGGGGTTCCTACGAGCAGTACTTC
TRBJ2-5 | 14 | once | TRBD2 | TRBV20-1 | CSASVLAGGETQYF | TGCAGTGCTAGTGTACTAGCGGGGGGGGAGACCCAGTACTTC
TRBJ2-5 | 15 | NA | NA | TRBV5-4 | CASTQRAGVGETQYF | TGTGCCAGCACCCAAAGGGCAGGGGTGGGAGAGACCCAGTACTTC
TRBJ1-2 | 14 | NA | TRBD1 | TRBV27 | CASRPLDRPHGYTF | TGTGCCAGCAGACCGCTGGACAGGCCCCATGGCTACACCTTC
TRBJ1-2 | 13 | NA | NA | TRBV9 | CASSSQGNYGYTF | TGTGCCAGCAGCTCCCAGGGGAACTATGGCTACACCTTC
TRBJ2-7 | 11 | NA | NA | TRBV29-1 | CSVRGTYEQYF | TGCAGCGTGCGCGGGACCTACGAGCAGTACTTC
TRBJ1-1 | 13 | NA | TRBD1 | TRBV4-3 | CASSQGRDREAFF | TGCGCCAGCAGCCAAGGTAGGGACAGGGAAGCTTTCTTT
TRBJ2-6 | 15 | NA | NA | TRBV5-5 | CASSADSSGANVLTF | TGTGCCAGCAGCGCCGACAGCTCTGGGGCCAACGTCCTGACTTTC
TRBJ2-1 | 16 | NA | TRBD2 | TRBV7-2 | CASSTYSGGSYNEQFF | TGTGCCAGCAGCACCTATAGCGGGGGCTCCTACAATGAGCAGTTCTTC
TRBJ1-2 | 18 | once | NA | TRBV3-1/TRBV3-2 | CASSQDWTYMGLNYGYTF | TGTGCCAGCAGCCAAGATTGGACGTACATGGGACTTAACTATGGCTACACCTTC
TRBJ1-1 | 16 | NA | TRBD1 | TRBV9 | CASSQRTGGENTEAFF | TGTGCCAGCAGCCAACGGACAGGGGGGGAGAACACTGAAGCTTTCTTT
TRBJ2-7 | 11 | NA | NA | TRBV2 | CASTLLYEQYF | TGTGCCAGCACCCTGTTATACGAGCAGTACTTC
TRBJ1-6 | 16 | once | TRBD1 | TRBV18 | CASSPRRDRDRSPLHF | TGTGCCAGCTCACCACGCCGGGACAGGGATCGGTCACCCCTCCACTTT
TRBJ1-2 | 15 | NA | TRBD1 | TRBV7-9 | CASSLRWTGGGGYTF | TGTGCCAGCAGCTTACGGTGGACAGGGGGCGGTGGCTACACCTTC
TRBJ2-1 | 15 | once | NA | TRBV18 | CASSPLGTGLDEQFF | TGTGCCAGCTCGCCCCTTGGAACAGGGTTAGATGAGCAGTTCTTC
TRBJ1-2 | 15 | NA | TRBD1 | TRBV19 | CASSSRTGEGYGYTF | TGTGCCAGTAGTTCCCGGACAGGGGAGGGCTATGGCTACACCTTC
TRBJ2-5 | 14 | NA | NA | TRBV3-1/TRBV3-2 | CASRETGLGETQYF | TGTGCCAGCAGGGAAACAGGGTTGGGAGAGACCCAGTACTTC